A single T cell receptor beta chain is shown here with its context. What it recognizes is unknown. V lost 8 bases to trimming and J lost 7 bases; unmatched junction nucleotides: 2. CDR1 and CDR2 from the germline V gene are SNHLY and FYNNEI. This CDR3 region has 13 residues. The data belong to a study of T cell responses to AZD1222 COVID-19 vaccine. Study conclusions and caveats: Among the donors, most were white British and more were female, and clonal diversity was possibly underestimated. Dominant CD4 TCR responses targeted spike regions 160-218 and 743-854.

Clones were sequenced by immunoSEQ multiplex PCR, and TCRdb holds only the in-frame ones, with some missing. This sample has 140,000 to 150,000 clones; 70% to 90% occur once, and the top ten carry around 16%. Sequences were derived from peripheral blood, sampled on day 0 of AZD1222 vaccination. The chain is built from TRBV2 and TRBJ1-6, with 10 bases lining up with TRBD1. The source is an adult in good health. CDR3 nucleotide sequence: TGTGCCAGCGAGGGACAGGGGAATTCACCCCTCCACTTT. This translates into CASEGQGNSPLHF.